The 9 T cell receptor beta chains below were found in one sample sequenced in a study of post-analysis software for immune sequencing data. Study observations and caveats: Compared with controls, patients had more of about 5 TRBV segments, including TRBV5-6, TRBV5-1 and TRBV20-1.

The antigens of these receptors remain unknown. TCR beta cDNA libraries included unique molecular identifiers. From the PCR reads, TCRdb called clonotypes with MiXCR, one entry per CDR3 protein. Of roughly 730,000 distinct CDR3 sequences in the sample, roughly 27% were seen once. Sample: blood. These receptor sequences come from a girl under 18 with multiple sclerosis.

This clonotype appeared a few times. The chain employs TRBV15 and TRBJ2-7; 9 bases fit TRBD2. The CDR3 is 13 amino acids. Germline loops: CDR1 LNHNV, CDR2 YYDKDF (reference sequence). Trimming cost V 6 bases and J 6 bases; bases outside gene matches: 6. Here the CDR3 reads CATRAREGPEQYF. The CDR3 nucleotides read TGTGCCACCAGGGCGCGGGAGGGCCCCGAGCAGTACTTC.

J is TRBJ2-1 and V is TRBV12-3 or TRBV12-4; TRBD2 matches 9 bases. This CDR3 region has 18 residues. After removal of 4 bases from V and 4 bases from J, the junction contained 14 bases not matched to a gene. In DNA, the CDR3 is TGTGCCAGCAGTTCCCTTCCGTTAGCGGGAGTTGGTTACAATGAGCAGTTCTTC. Translation gives CASSSLPLAGVGYNEQFF.

V and J are TRBV6-2 or TRBV6-3 and TRBJ2-1; D is tentatively TRBD1 or TRBD2 (6 bases each). CDR1 and CDR2 (germline): MNHEY, SVGEGT. Trimming took 6 bases from V and 13 from J, leaving 19 bases between them. The CDR3 spans 13 residues. The CDR3 DNA sequence: TGTGCCAGCAGGAGGGGGACTCCTGAGACCCAGTTCTTC. Translating it yields CASRRGTPETQFF.

The chain carries TRBV20-1 and TRBJ2-5, with D possibly being TRBD1 or TRBD2 (5 bases each). The CDR3 sequence is 17 residues long. The germline CDR1 and CDR2 sequences are DFQATT and SNEGSKA (reference sequence). The V gene lost 4 bases and the J gene lost 1 base, with 22 bases spanning the gap. CDR3 sequence: CSAKAYGDRGPQETQYF. The CDR3 DNA follows: TGCAGTGCTAAGGCGTACGGGGACCGGGGACCCCAAGAGACCCAGTACTTC.

This clonotype appeared a few times. The chain is built from TRBV27 and TRBJ1-5; D perhaps matches TRBD1 (6 bases). Germline CDR1 reads MNHEY; CDR2 reads SMNVEV (reference sequence). Between the trimmed V and J ends, which lost 4 bases and 4 bases, there was a span of 20 bases. The CDR3 sequence is 17 residues long. The CDR3 DNA follows: TGTGCCAGCAGTTCCCTTCAGACAGGCGAGCAGAATCAGCCCCAGCATTTT. Amino acids: CASSSLQTGEQNQPQHF.

J is TRBJ2-4 and V is TRBV7-2, with D perhaps TRBD2 (5 bases). With the DNA end fitting TRBJ2-7 better, the J assignment may be wrong. CDR1 and CDR2 from the germline V gene are SGHTA and FQGNSA. This CDR3 spans 14 amino acids. CDR3 region: CASALSGQVSEQYF. The DNA for the CDR3 is TGTGCCAGCGCTCTGAGCGGCCAGGTATCCGAGCAGTACTTC.

V and J are TRBV29-1 and TRBJ2-3; possible D gene TRBD1, 6 bases. Germline CDR1 and CDR2: SQVTM and ANQGSEA. The ends were cut back, 1 base at V and 5 bases at J, with 25 bases in the middle. There are 18 residues in the CDR3. CDR3 bases: TGCAGCGTTGAAGCCCTGCCAGGCCAGCAGGGGCGGGTAGATACGCAGTATTTT. Translating gives CSVEALPGQQGRVDTQYF.

This clonotype was observed a handful of times. This chain joins TRBV10-3 and TRBJ2-7; the match to TRBD2 covers 15 bases. Trimming at V came to 2 bases and at J to 2 bases, leaving 7 bases not matched to a gene. Germline CDR1 ENHRY, CDR2 SYGVKD. The CDR3 is made up of 18 amino acids. CDR3 sequence (DNA): TGTGCCATCAGTGAGCCGGGGGGGACTAGCGGGAGGACCTACGAGCAGTACTTC. Residues: CAISEPGGTSGRTYEQYF.

V is TRBV2 and J is TRBJ1-5, with D possibly matching TRBD1 (6 bases). This CDR3 region has 15 residues. V lost 1 base and J 7 bases, leaving 14 bases between the germline ends. CDR1 is SNHLY, CDR2 FYNNEI, per germline. The CDR3 sequence: CASSEGPGGLQPQHF. CDR3 bases: TGTGCCAGCAGTGAAGGTCCGGGGGGCTTGCAGCCCCAGCATTTT. Full variable domain (remainder filled in from reference TRBV2 and TRBJ1-5): EPEVTQTPSHQVTQMGQEVILRCVPISNHLYFYWYRQILGQKVEFLVSFYNNEISEKSEIFDDQFSVERPDGSNFTLKIRSTKLEDSAMYFCASSEGPGGLQPQHFGDGTRLSIL.